This TCR beta chain stems from a study of blood T cells in healthy people across ages. Study outcomes and limitations: More naive CD4+ cells and higher diversity marked long-lived donors relative to aged donors.

Sample-barcoded 5' priming and a J-beta primer mix drove a second PCR of about 6 to 12 cycles. All cDNA molecules were each tagged by a template-switch adaptor with 12 random nucleotides. TCRdb recomputed calls from the 5' RACE reads with MiXCR, one row per CDR3 protein. Of 850,000 to 1,000,000 distinct CDR3 sequences in the sample, 40% to 60% were seen once. This CDR3 spans 15 amino acids. V lost 7 bases to trimming and J lost 4 bases; unmatched junction nucleotides: 10. This clonotype occurred a few times. Its antigen is not known. This chain joins TRBV12-3 or TRBV12-4 and TRBJ1-5, with TRBD1 matching over 7 bases. This TCR was recovered from a man younger than 45 in good health. The specimen was blood. CDR3 residues: CASTRMAGGNQPQHF. CDR3 coding DNA: TGTGCCAGCACCCGGATGGCAGGGGGGAATCAGCCCCAGCATTTT.